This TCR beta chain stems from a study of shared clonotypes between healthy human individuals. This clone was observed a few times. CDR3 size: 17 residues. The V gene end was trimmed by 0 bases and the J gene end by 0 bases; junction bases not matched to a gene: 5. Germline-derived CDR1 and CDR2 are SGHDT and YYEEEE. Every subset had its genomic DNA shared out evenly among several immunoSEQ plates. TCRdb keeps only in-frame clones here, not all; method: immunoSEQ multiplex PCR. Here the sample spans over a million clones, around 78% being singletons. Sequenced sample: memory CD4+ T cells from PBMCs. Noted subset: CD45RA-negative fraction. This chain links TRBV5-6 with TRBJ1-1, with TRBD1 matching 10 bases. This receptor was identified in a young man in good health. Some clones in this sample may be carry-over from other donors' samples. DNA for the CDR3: TGTGCCAGCAGCTTGGTCGGGACAGGGGTGTTGAACACTGAAGCTTTCTTT. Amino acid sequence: CASSLVGTGVLNTEAFF.